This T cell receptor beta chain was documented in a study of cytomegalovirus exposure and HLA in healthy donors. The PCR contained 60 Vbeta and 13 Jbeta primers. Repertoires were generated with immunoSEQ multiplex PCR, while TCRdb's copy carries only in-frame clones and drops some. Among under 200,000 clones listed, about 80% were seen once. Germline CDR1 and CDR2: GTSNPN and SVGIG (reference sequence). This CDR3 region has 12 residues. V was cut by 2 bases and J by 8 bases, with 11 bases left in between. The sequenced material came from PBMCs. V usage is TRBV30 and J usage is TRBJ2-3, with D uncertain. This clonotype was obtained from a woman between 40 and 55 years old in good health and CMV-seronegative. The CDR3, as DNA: TGTGCCTGGAGTCCACTAAACGGTACGCAGTATTTT. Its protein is CAWSPLNGTQYF.